These 14 T cell receptor beta chains share one sample of origin, sequenced in a study of OX40 agonist ivuxolimab in advanced cancers. Profiling relied on immunoSEQ multiplex PCR, and the TCRdb table lists in-frame clones only, not all of them. The table records roughly 56,000 clones, 80% to 90% of them present only once. The sequencing here drew on CD4+ or CD8+ T cells sorted from blood, taken in a trial of the OX40 agonist ivuxolimab. The receptors here all came from an adult with an advanced solid tumor such as melanoma, head and neck, liver or kidney cancer.

The V and J genes are TRBV5-6 and TRBJ2-7; TRBD2 matches 12 bases. CDR1 SGHDT and CDR2 YYEEEE come from the germline V gene. The CDR3 is 14 residues long. V trimming: 4 bases; J trimming: 4 bases; junction bases outside the gene matches: 3. In DNA, the CDR3 is TGTGCCAGCAGCCGGACTAGCGGGGCTTACGAGCAGTACTTC. This encodes CASSRTSGAYEQYF.

The chain recombines TRBV6-5 with TRBJ2-2; 10 bases map to TRBD1. The junction had 9 bases not matched to a gene; V was cut back by 10 bases and J by 10 bases. The CDR3 extends over 13 amino acids. Germline CDR1 MNHEY, CDR2 SVGAGI. In DNA form, the CDR3 reads TGTGCCACCCGGACAGGGGGGTTAGTGGAGCTGTTTTTT. It encodes CATRTGGLVELFF.

This chain connects TRBV21-1 to TRBJ2-3; the table names TRBD2, a call not compared with the DNA. TRBV21-1 is a documented pseudogene. CDR3 length: 16 amino acids. The CDR3 bases are TGTGCCAGCAGCTTCATACCGGAGTACGGCACAGATACGCAGTATTTT. Amino acid sequence: CASSFIPEYGTDTQYF.

The CDR3 DNA sequence: TGTGCCAGCACACAAACAGGGGACAATGAGCAGTTCTTC. This sequence encodes CASTQTGDNEQFF. The chain is built from TRBV19 and TRBJ2-1; 7 nucleotides agree with TRBD1. Germline values: CDR1 LNHDA, CDR2 SQIVND (reference sequence). The CDR3 has 13 amino acids. With 9 bases clipped from V and 5 bases from J, the junction kept 7 bases outside the gene matches.

The genes are TRBV5-4 and TRBJ2-5, with a tentative D call TRBD2 (6 bases). The CDR3 is 13 amino acids. The germline V and J ends were trimmed by 0 bases and 3 bases, with 6 bases remaining between them. Looked up from germline, CDR1 is SGHNT and CDR2 is YYREEE (reference sequence). The CDR3 here is CASSLGLEETQYF. The CDR3 coding sequence is TGTGCCAGCAGCTTGGGACTAGAAGAGACCCAGTACTTC.

The rearrangement uses TRBV9 and TRBJ1-1; 7 bases line up with TRBD1. This CDR3 is built from 15 residues. The germline CDR1 and CDR2 sequences are SGDLS and YYNGEE. V gave up 2 bases and J gave up 5 bases; unmatched junction bases: 9. CDR3 nucleotides: TGTGCCAGCAGCGTGGGGGCAGGGGGATGGACTGAAGCTTTCTTT. It specifies CASSVGAGGWTEAFF.

In this sample, this clone turned up once. This rearrangement joins TRBV7-2 to TRBJ2-7; D is ambiguous. The germline V gene has CDR1 SGHTA and CDR2 FQGNSA. The ends were cut back, 5 bases at V and 7 bases at J, with 12 bases in the middle. The CDR3 totals 12 residues. The CDR3 reads CASSPSRWEQYF. For the CDR3, the DNA is TGTGCCAGCAGCCCCTCTCGCTGGGAGCAGTACTTC.

This clone was picked up one time. V gene TRBV6-1 combines with J gene TRBJ1-2; D unresolved. The CDR3 is made up of 12 amino acids. The V gene's germline CDR1 is MNHNS and CDR2 SASEGT. The V end lost 4 bases, the J end lost 8 bases, and 11 bases lay between the germline ends. The CDR3: CASSGAEAGYTF. The CDR3 DNA is TGTGCCAGCAGTGGAGCAGAAGCCGGCTACACCTTC.

The CDR3 nucleotides are TGTGCCAGCAGCGTAGAGCCACAAAACACTGAAGCTTTCTTT. Amino acids: CASSVEPQNTEAFF. V is TRBV9 and J is TRBJ1-1, with unresolved D. Between the trimmed V and J ends, which lost 0 bases and 2 bases, there was a span of 8 bases. CDR3 size: 14 residues. Germline assignment: CDR1 SGDLS and CDR2 YYNGEE.

The V and J genes are TRBV6-6 and TRBJ2-5; the D is unclear. The V end was cut by 8 bases, the J end by 7 bases, with 11 bases between. Germline CDR1 is MNHNY and CDR2 is SVGAGI (reference sequence). CDR3 length: 11 residues. The CDR3 nucleotides are TGTGCCAGCGGGAACGACGGGACCCAGTACTTC. Protein: CASGNDGTQYF.

The V gene is TRBV5-4, the J gene TRBJ2-3; D is undetermined. V was trimmed by 2 bases and J by 11 bases, leaving 30 bases between them. The CDR3 has 18 residues. CDR1 is SGHNT and CDR2 is YYREEE in the germline V gene (reference sequence). The CDR3 region has the DNA TGTGCCAGCAGCTTCGGCCCCATTATAGCCATTATAGATAAAGGGCAGTATTTT. This translates into CASSFGPIIAIIDKGQYF.

J is TRBJ2-3 and V is TRBV7-3; 14 nucleotides align to TRBD2. Germline V CDR1 and CDR2: SGHTA, FQGTGA. J was trimmed by 6 bases and V by 1 base; bases with no gene match: 3. CDR3 length: 16 amino acids. The CDR3, as DNA: TGTGCCAGCAGCTTAATAGGGACTAGCGGGAGTGATACGCAGTATTTT. Translating it yields CASSLIGTSGSDTQYF.

This chain links TRBV18 with TRBJ1-5, with TRBD1 as a possible D gene (5 bases). Germline lookup yields CDR1 KGHSH and CDR2 LQKENI. V lost 3 bases and J lost 4, with 16 bases in between. The CDR3 is made up of 16 amino acids. CDR3 in amino acids: CASSPPGTVGNQPQHF. The CDR3, as DNA: TGTGCCAGCTCACCGCCCGGGACGGTGGGAAATCAGCCCCAGCATTTT.

The chain couples TRBV18 to TRBJ1-3, with 7 bases aligning to TRBD1. This CDR3 is 16 amino acids long. Germline assignment: CDR1 KGHSH and CDR2 LQKENI. V lost 4 bases and J lost 2; bases outside the gene matches: 8. For the CDR3, the DNA is TGTGCCAGCTCACGGGACAGCATCAGCACTGGAAACACCATATATTTT. Its translation: CASSRDSISTGNTIYF. The whole variable domain, filled in from reference TRBV18 and TRBJ1-3, reads NAGVMQNPRHLVRRRGQEARLRCSPMKGHSHVYWYRQLPEEGLKFMVYLQKENIIDESGMPKERFSAEFPKEGPSILRIQQVVRGDSAAYFCASSRDSISTGNTIYFGEGSWLTVV.